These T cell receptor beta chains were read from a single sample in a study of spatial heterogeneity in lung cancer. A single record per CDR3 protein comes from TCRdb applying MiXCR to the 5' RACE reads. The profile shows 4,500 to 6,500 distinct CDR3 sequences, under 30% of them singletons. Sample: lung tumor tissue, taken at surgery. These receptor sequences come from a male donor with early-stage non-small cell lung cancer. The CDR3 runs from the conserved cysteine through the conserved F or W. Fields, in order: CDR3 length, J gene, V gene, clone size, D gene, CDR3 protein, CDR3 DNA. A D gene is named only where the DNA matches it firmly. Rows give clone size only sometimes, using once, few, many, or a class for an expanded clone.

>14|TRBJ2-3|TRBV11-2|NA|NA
CASSLTPRGDTQYF
TGTGCCAGCAGCTTGACCCCCCGGGGAGATACGCAGTATTTT
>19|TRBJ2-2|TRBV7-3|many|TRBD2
CASSLEMVAGTSNTGELFF
TGTGCCAGCAGCTTAGAGATGGTAGCGGGAACCTCGAACACCGGGGAGCTGTTTTTT
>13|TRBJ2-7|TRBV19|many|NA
CASSMGVSREQYF
TGTGCCAGTAGTATGGGTGTCTCCCGGGAGCAGTACTTC
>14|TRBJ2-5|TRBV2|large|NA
CASSGRGHPETQYF
TGTGCCAGCAGTGGCCGGGGCCACCCCGAGACCCAGTACTTC
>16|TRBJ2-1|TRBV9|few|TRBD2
CASSSAPSGRANEQFF
TGTGCCAGCAGCTCCGCTCCTAGCGGGAGGGCCAATGAGCAGTTCTTC
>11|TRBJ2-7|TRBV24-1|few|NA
CATSDEYEQYF
TGTGCCACCAGTGACGAATACGAGCAGTACTTC
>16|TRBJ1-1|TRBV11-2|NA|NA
CASSLRDDRFATEAFF
TGTGCCAGCAGCTTACGGGACGATAGATTTGCCACTGAAGCTTTCTTT
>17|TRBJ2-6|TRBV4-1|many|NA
CASSLLPQGTGANVLTF
TGCGCCAGCAGCCTCCTCCCACAGGGTACTGGGGCCAACGTCCTGACTTTC
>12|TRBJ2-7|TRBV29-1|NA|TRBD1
CSAGRGPYEQYF
TGCAGCGCCGGCAGGGGGCCCTACGAGCAGTACTTC
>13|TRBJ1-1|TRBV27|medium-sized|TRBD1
CASSLEGQGAAFF
TGTGCCAGCAGTTTAGAGGGACAGGGGGCAGCTTTCTTT
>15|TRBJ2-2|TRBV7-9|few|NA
CASSLVGWGTGELFF
TGTGCCAGCAGCTTAGTGGGATGGGGCACCGGGGAGCTGTTTTTT
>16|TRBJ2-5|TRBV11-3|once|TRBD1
CASSPRTGRYQETQYF
TGTGCCAGCAGCCCGCGGACAGGGAGATACCAAGAGACCCAGTACTTC
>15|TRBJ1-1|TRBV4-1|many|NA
CASSQDLSVNTEAFF
TGCGCCAGCAGCCAAGATCTCTCGGTGAACACTGAAGCTTTCTTT
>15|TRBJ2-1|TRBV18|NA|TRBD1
CASSTSGTGIGEQFF
TGTGCCAGCTCAACATCCGGGACAGGGATCGGTGAGCAGTTCTTC
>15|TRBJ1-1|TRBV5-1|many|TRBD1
CASSQHRGVWTEAFF
TGCGCCAGCAGCCAGCACAGGGGAGTATGGACTGAAGCTTTCTTT
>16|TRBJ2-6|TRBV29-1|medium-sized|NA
CSVEGLVGTGANVLTF
TGCAGCGTTGAAGGCCTCGTAGGGACTGGGGCCAACGTCCTGACTTTC
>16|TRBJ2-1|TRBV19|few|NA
CASSILQGDFGNEQFF
TGTGCCAGTAGTATCTTACAGGGTGATTTCGGAAATGAGCAGTTCTTC
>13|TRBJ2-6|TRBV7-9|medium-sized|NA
CASSLQVQGVLTF
TGTGCCAGCAGCTTACAGGTTCAAGGCGTCCTGACTTTC
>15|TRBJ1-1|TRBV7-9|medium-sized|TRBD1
CASSLEVRGRTEAFF
TGTGCCAGCAGCTTAGAGGTCAGGGGGCGCACTGAAGCTTTCTTT
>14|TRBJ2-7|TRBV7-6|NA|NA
CASSEDSPGYEQYF
TGTGCCAGCAGCGAGGACTCGCCAGGCTACGAGCAGTACTTC
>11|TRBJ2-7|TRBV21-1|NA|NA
CAVGRILEQYF
TGTGCCGTCGGGAGGATCCTCGAGCAGTACTTC
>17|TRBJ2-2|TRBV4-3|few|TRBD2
CASSQDALAGDTGELFF
TGCGCCAGCAGCCAAGATGCGCTAGCGGGAGACACCGGGGAGCTGTTTTTT
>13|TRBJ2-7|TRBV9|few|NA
CASSAWTSDEQYF
TGTGCCAGCAGCGCCTGGACAAGCGACGAGCAGTACTTC
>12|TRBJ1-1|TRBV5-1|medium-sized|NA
CASSPGGTEAFF
TGCGCCAGCAGCCCGGGGGGAACTGAAGCTTTCTTT
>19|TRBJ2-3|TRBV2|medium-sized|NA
CASSEVLGGAGTRTDTQYF
TGTGCCAGCAGTGAAGTCCTGGGGGGAGCCGGCACCCGCACAGATACGCAGTATTTT
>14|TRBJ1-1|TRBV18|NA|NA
CASSNLGQNTEAFF
TGTGCCAGCTCAAACTTGGGACAGAACACTGAAGCTTTCTTT
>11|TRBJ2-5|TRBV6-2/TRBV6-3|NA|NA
CAVADSGTQYF
TGTGCCGTGGCGGACAGCGGGACCCAGTACTTC
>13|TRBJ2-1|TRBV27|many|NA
CASSFVLGGEQFF
TGTGCCAGCAGTTTTGTCCTGGGGGGTGAGCAGTTCTTC
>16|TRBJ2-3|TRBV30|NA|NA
CAWSLALRGNTDTQYF
TGTGCCTGGAGCTTGGCCCTCAGGGGCAACACAGATACGCAGTATTTT
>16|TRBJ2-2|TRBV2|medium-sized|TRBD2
CASRPTSGRSTGELFF
TGTGCCAGCAGGCCTACTAGCGGGAGAAGCACCGGGGAGCTGTTTTTT
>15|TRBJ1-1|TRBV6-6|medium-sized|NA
CASSYSNRPNTEAFF
TGTGCCAGCAGTTACTCGAACAGGCCGAACACTGAAGCTTTCTTT
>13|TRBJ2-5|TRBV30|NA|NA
CAWKSSAQETQYF
TGTGCCTGGAAGTCTAGCGCTCAAGAGACCCAGTACTTC
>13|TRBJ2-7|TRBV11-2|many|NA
CASSLDLGLGVYF
TGTGCCAGCAGCTTAGATCTAGGCCTGGGCGTCTACTTC
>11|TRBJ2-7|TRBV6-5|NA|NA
CASSSLFEQYF
TGTGCCAGCAGTTCCCTCTTCGAGCAGTACTTC
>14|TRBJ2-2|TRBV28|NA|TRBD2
CASNLAGVPGELFF
TGTGCCAGCAATCTAGCGGGAGTGCCCGGGGAGCTGTTTTTT
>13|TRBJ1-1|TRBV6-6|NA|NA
CASSWDGVTEAFF
TGTGCCAGCAGTTGGGACGGAGTCACTGAAGCTTTCTTT
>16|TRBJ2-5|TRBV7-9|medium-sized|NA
CASSSGEGGFQETQYF
TGTGCCAGCAGCTCAGGAGAGGGCGGGTTCCAAGAGACCCAGTACTTC
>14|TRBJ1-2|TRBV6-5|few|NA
CASSYSHSGYGYTF
TGTGCCAGCAGTTACTCCCACAGTGGCTATGGCTACACCTTC
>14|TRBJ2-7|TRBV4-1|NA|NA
CASSQDPGSYEQYF
TGCGCCAGCAGCCAAGACCCAGGATCCTACGAGCAGTACTTC
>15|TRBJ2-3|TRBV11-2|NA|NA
CASSSPGPYTDTQYF
TGTGCCAGCAGCTCCCCGGGTCCCTACACAGATACGCAGTATTTT
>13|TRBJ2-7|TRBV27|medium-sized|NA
CASSFLQGNEQYF
TGTGCCAGCAGTTTTCTCCAGGGGAACGAGCAGTACTTC
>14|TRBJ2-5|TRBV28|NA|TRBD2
CASSRAGGQETQYF
TGTGCCAGCAGTAGGGCGGGGGGCCAAGAGACCCAGTACTTC
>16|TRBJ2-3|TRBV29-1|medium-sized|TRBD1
CSVEGGQGKWTDTQYF
TGCAGCGTTGAAGGTGGACAGGGAAAATGGACAGATACGCAGTATTTT
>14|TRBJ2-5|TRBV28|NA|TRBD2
CASSLPAGSVTQYF
TGTGCCAGCAGTTTACCAGCGGGGTCCGTGACCCAGTACTTC
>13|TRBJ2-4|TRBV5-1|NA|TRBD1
CASSPGTGDIQYF
TGCGCCAGCAGCCCCGGGACAGGCGACATTCAGTACTTC
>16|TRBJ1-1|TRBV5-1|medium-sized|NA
CASSPVSDSKNTEAFF
TGCGCCAGCAGCCCGGTTTCGGACAGTAAGAACACTGAAGCTTTCTTT
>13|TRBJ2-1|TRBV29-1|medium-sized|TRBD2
CSVRLAGAHEQFF
TGCAGCGTTAGACTAGCGGGGGCGCACGAGCAGTTCTTC
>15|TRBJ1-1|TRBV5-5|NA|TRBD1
CASSARQGHGTEAFF
TGTGCCAGCAGCGCAAGACAGGGACATGGCACTGAAGCTTTCTTT
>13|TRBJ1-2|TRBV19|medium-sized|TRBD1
CASRQGAAYGYTF
TGTGCCAGTAGGCAGGGGGCGGCCTATGGCTACACCTTC
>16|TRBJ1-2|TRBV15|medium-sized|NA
CATSRPPPETMDGYTF
TGTGCCACCAGCAGGCCCCCGCCTGAGACTATGGATGGCTACACCTTC
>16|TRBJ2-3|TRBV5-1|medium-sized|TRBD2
CASSYSGLAGADTQYF
TGCGCCAGCAGCTATTCGGGACTAGCGGGAGCAGATACGCAGTATTTT